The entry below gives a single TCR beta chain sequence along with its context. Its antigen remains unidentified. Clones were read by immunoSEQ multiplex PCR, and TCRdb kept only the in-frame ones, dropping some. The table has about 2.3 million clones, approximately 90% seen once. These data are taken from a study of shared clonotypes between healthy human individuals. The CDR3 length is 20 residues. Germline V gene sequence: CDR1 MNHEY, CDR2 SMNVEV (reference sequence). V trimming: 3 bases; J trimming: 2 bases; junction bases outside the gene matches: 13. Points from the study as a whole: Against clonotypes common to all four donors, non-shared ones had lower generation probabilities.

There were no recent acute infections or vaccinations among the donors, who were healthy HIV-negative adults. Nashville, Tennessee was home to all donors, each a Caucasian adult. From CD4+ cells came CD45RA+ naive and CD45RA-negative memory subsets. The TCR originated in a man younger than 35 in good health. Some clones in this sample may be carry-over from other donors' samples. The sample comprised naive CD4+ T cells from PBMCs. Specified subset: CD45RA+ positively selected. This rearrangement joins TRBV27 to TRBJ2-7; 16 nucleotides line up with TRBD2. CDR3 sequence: CASSLRSPGTSGRAPYEQYF. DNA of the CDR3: TGTGCCAGCAGTTTGAGGTCTCCCGGGACTAGCGGGAGGGCCCCCTACGAGCAGTACTTC.